This T cell receptor (beta chain) was profiled in a study of CD8+ T cells in alopecia areata. Turning to this clone: Its antigen is unknown.

Sequencing relied on a cDNA template that was reverse transcribed from extracted RNA. Assay used: immunoSEQ multiplex PCR; TCRdb lists only in-frame clones, some missing. The sample includes about 180,000 clones, about half of them seen just once. Overall study findings and caveats: With tofacitinib ongoing, many expanded lesional clones persisted in both scalp and blood.

V was cut by 3 bases and J by 7 bases, with 12 bases left in between. Germline CDR1 and CDR2: MNHEY and SMNVEV (reference sequence). The CDR3 is made up of 14 amino acids. Documented treatment: oral pan-JAK inhibitor, 5-10 mg twice daily. The TCR was taken from a human donor with alopecia areata. The J gene is TRBJ1-4, the V gene TRBV27, with D unclear. The source was CD8+ T cells sorted from blood, collected at approximately week 51, from a patient treated with tofacitinib. The CDR3 nucleotides read TGTGCCAGCAGTTTCGGGGTCACTGGTGAAAAACTGTTTTTT. Protein product: CASSFGVTGEKLFF.